Included here is one T cell receptor (beta chain) sequence, with context. Specified treatment: about 20 received Ad26.COV2.S at low or high dose, single or two shots; roughly five received placebo; per-sample allocation not given. On day 63 after the first injection, vaccine and placebo recipients gave samples. This record comes from a study of Ad26.COV2.S vaccination and SARS-CoV-2 variants. Produced via immunoSEQ multiplex PCR; TCRdb's table is partial and in-frame only. The sample lists around 450,000 clones, 89% occurring once. Germline loops: CDR1 SGHNT, CDR2 YYREEE (reference sequence). V shed 5 bases and J 5 bases; nucleotides not matched to a gene: 7. The CDR3 is 15 amino acids.

This TCR came from a person aged 18-60 years who received the Ad26.COV2.S COVID-19 vaccine or a placebo. The V and J genes are TRBV5-4 and TRBJ1-6; TRBD1 matches at 7 bases. The sequenced sample was peripheral blood, obtained in a trial of Ad26.COV2.S vaccine versus placebo. The CDR3 nucleotides read TGTGCCAGCAGTGAGGACAGGCGTCATAATTCACCCCTCCACTTT. It translates to CASSEDRRHNSPLHF.